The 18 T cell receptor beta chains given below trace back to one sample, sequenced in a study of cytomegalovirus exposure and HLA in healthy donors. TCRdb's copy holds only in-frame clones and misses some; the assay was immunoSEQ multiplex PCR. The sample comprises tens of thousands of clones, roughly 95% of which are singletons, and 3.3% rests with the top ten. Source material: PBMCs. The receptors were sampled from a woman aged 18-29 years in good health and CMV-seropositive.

CDR3 nucleotide sequence: TGTGCCAGCAGTTTATTAAGGGGGCCTGAGACCCAGTACTTC. Translated: CASSLLRGPETQYF. The chain joins TRBV28 to TRBJ2-5, with 7 bases matching TRBD1. Germline CDR1 and CDR2: MDHEN and SYDVKM. This CDR3 is 14 amino acids long. Germline trimming cut 1 base from V and 5 bases from J; bases unmatched to any gene: 4.

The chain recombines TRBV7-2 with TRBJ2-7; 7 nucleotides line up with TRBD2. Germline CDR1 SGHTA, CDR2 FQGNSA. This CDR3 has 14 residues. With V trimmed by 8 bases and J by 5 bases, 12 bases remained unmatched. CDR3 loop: CASAQRREPHEQYF. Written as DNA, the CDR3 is TGTGCCAGCGCCCAAAGGCGGGAGCCACACGAGCAGTACTTC.

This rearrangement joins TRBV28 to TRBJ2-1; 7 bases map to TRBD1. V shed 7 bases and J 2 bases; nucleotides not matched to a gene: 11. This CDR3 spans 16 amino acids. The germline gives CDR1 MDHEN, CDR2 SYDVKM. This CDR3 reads CASTKGGGFTYNEQFF. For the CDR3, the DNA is TGTGCCAGCACCAAAGGGGGCGGCTTTACCTACAATGAGCAGTTCTTC.

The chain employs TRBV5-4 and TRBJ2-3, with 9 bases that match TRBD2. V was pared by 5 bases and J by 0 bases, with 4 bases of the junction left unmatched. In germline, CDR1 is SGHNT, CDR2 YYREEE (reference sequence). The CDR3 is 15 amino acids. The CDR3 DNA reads TGTGCCAGCAGGGTAGCGGGGGTTAGCACAGATACGCAGTATTTT. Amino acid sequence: CASRVAGVSTDTQYF.

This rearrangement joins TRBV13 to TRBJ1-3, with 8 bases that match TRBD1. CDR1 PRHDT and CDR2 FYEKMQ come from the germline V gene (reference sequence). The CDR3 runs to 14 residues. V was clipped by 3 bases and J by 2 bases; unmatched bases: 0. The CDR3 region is CASSLTGAGNTIYF. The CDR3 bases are TGTGCCAGCAGCTTGACAGGGGCTGGAAACACCATATATTTT.

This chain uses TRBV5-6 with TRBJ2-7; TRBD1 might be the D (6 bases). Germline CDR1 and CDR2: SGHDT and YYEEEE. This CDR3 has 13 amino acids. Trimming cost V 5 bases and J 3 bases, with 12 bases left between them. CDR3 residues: CASSDRLLYEQYF. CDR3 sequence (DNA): TGTGCCAGCAGTGACAGGCTTCTCTACGAGCAGTACTTC.

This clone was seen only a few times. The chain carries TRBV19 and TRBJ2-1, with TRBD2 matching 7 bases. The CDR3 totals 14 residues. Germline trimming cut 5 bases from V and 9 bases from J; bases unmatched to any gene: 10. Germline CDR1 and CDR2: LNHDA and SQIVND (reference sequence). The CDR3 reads CASSWDGGRGEQFF. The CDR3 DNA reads TGTGCCAGTAGTTGGGACGGGGGGAGAGGTGAGCAGTTCTTC.

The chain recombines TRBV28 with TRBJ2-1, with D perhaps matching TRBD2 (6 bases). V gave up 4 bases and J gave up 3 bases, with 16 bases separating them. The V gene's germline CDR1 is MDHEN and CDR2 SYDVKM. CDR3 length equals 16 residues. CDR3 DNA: TGTGCCAGCAGTTCCGTCCGGGAGATTTTCTACAATGAGCAGTTCTTC. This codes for CASSSVREIFYNEQFF.

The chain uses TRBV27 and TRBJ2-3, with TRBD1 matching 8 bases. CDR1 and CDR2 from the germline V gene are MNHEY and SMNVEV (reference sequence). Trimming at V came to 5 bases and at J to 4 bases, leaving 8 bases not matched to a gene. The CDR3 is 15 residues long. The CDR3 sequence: CASSKDRERSDTQYF. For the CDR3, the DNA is TGTGCCAGCAGTAAGGACAGGGAAAGATCAGATACGCAGTATTTT.

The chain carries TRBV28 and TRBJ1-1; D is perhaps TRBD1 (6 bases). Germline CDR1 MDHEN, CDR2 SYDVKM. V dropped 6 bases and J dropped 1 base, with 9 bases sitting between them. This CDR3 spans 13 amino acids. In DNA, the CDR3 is TGTGCCAGCAGGCTGACAGGGAACACTGAAGCTTTCTTT. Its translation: CASRLTGNTEAFF.

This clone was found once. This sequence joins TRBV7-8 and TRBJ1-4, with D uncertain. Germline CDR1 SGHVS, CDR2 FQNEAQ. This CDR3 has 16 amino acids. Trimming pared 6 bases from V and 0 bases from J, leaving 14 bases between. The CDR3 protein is CASRSAGYATNEKLFF. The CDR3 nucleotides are TGTGCCAGCAGGTCGGCAGGTTATGCAACTAATGAAAAACTGTTTTTT.

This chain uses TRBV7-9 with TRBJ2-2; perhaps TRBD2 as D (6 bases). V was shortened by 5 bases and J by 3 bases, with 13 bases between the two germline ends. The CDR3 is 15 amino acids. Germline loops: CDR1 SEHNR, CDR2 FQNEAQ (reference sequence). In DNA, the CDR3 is TGTGCCAGCAGCAGACGCAGGGAGGACACCGGGGAGCTGTTTTTT. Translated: CASSRRREDTGELFF.

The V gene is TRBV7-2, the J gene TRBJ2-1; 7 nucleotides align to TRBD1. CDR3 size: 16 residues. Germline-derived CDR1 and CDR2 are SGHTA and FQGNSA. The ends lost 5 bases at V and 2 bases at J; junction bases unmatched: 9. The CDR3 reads CASSPRQGTPYNEQFF. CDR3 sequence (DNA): TGTGCCAGCAGCCCCCGACAGGGTACCCCCTACAATGAGCAGTTCTTC.

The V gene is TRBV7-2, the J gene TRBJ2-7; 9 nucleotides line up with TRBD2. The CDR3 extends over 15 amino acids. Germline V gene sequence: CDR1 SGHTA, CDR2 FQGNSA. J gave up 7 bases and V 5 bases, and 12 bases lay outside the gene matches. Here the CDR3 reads CASSDVIAGVREQYF. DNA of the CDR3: TGTGCCAGCAGCGATGTAATAGCGGGGGTACGGGAGCAGTACTTC.

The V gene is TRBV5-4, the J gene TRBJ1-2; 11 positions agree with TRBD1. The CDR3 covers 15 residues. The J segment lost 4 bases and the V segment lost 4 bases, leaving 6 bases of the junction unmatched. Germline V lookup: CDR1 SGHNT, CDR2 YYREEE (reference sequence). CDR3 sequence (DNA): TGTGCCAGCAGCCCGGGGACAGGGGGACGCTATGGCTACACCTTC. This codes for CASSPGTGGRYGYTF. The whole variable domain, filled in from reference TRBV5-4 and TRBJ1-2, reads ETGVTQSPTHLIKTRGQQVTLRCSSQSGHNTVSWYQQALGQGPQFIFQYYREEENGRGNFPPRFSGLQFPNYSSELNVNALELDDSALYLCASSPGTGGRYGYTFGSGTRLTVV.

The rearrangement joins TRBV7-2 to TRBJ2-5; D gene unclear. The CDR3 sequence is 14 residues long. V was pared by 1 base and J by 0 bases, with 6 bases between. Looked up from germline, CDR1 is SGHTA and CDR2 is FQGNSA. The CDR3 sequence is CASSLDSHQETQYF. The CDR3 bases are TGTGCCAGCAGCTTAGATAGTCACCAAGAGACCCAGTACTTC.

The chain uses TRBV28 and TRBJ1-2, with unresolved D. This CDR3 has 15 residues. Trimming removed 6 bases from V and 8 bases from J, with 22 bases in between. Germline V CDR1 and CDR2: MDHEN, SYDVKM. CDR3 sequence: CASSRRSRVGSGYTF. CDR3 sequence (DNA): TGTGCCAGCAGCCGCCGCAGCCGGGTTGGAAGCGGCTACACCTTC.

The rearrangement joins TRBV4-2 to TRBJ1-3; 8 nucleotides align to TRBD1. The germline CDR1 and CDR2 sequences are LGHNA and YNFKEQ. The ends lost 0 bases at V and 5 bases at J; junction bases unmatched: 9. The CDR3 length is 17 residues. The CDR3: CASSQDRGTGGRNTIYF. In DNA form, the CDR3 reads TGTGCCAGCAGCCAAGATAGAGGGACAGGTGGTAGAAACACCATATATTTT.